This T cell receptor (beta chain) originates from a study of blood T cells in healthy people across ages. Across the study: With template switching, about one barcoded beta molecule was captured per two T cells.

Germline CDR1 is DFQATT and CDR2 is SNEGSKA (reference sequence). The V gene lost 4 bases and the J gene lost 3 bases, with 13 bases spanning the gap. The CDR3 is made up of 13 amino acids. Donors were healthy Caucasian individuals from Russia aged about 6 to 90. Every participating donor contributed 8.5 to 10 milliliters of peripheral blood through a draw. A second about 6 to 12 cycle PCR used barcoded and J-beta primers. The authors tagged each cDNA molecule using a template-switch adaptor with 12 random nucleotides. TCRdb used MiXCR to reprocess the 5' RACE reads, holding one entry per CDR3 protein. The sample shows 1.5 million to 2 million distinct CDR3 sequences, roughly 32% of them seen only once.

V is TRBV20-1 and J is TRBJ2-7, with D perhaps being TRBD1 or TRBD2 (5 bases each). The origin of this receptor is a woman aged 25-40 years in good health. The sample taken for sequencing was blood. The CDR3 bases are TGCAGTGCTACCCCGGGACGGTTCTACGAGCAGTACTTC. Translated, it gives CSATPGRFYEQYF.